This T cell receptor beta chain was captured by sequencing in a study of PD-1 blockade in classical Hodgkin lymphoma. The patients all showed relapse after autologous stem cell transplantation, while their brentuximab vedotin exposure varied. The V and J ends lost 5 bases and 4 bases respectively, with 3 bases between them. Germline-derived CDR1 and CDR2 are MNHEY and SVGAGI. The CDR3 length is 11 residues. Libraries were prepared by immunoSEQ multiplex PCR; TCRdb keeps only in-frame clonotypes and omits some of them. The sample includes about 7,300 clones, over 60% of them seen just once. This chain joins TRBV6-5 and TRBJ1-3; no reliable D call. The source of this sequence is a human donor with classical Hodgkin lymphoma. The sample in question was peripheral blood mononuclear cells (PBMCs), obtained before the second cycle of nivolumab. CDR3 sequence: CASSTGNTIYF. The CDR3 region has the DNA TGTGCCAGCAGTACCGGAAACACCATATATTTT.